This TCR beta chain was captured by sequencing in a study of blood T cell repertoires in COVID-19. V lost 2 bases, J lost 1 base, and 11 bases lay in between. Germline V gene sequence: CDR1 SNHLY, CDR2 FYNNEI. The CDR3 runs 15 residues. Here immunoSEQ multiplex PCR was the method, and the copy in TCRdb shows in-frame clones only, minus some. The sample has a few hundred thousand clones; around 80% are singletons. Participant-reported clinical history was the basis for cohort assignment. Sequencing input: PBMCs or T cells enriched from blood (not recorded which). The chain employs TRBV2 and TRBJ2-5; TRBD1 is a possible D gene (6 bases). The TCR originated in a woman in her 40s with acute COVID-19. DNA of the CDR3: TGTGCCAGCAGTGAACAAAGGACAGTCCAAGAGACCCAGTACTTC. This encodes CASSEQRTVQETQYF.